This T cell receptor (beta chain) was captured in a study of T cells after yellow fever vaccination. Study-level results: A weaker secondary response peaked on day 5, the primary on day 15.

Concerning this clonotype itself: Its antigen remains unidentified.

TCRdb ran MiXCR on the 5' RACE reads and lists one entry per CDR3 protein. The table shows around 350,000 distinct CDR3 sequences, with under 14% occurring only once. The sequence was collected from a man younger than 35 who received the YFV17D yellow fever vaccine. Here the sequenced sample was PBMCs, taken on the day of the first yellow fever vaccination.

CDR3 sequence: CASSPRGGEPSQETQYF. The CDR3, as DNA: TGTGCCAGCAGCCCTCGGGGGGGAGAACCATCTCAAGAGACCCAGTACTTC. The chain is built from TRBV7-2 and TRBJ2-5; 8 bases agree with TRBD2. Germline V CDR1 and CDR2: SGHTA, FQGNSA. V gave up 5 bases and J gave up 2 bases; unmatched junction bases: 13. CDR3 length equals 17 residues.